Described below is a single TCR beta chain sequence and its context. The data derive from a study of blood T cell repertoires in COVID-19. Study-wide background: Spain, Italy and the United States supplied samples that represented acute and convalescent COVID-19.

Per the original data handling: Cell counts per sample came from amplifying reference gene primers. The assay was immunoSEQ multiplex PCR, and TCRdb's table has in-frame clones only and misses some. Clonal size and the V and J genes are those of that table, whereas D and trimming came from the DNA. Of about 130,000 clones detected, about four fifths appear once; the ten largest clones hold 8.5% to 10%. V gave up 0 bases and J gave up 4 bases; unmatched junction bases: 7. The CDR3 totals 16 residues. Germline V gene lookup returns CDR1 SGHTA and CDR2 FQGNSA. The sequencing sample was made of peripheral blood. V is TRBV7-2 and J is TRBJ1-2; 8 bases fit TRBD1. The sequence derives from a man in his forties with active or convalescent COVID-19. CDR3 in amino acids: CASSLAGSGQGYGYTF. For the CDR3, the DNA is TGTGCCAGCAGCTTAGCGGGTAGTGGACAGGGCTATGGCTACACCTTC.